A single sample gave rise to the 32 T cell receptor beta chains below, sequenced in a study of memory CD4+ T cells and cytomegalovirus serostatus. Using immunoSEQ multiplex PCR, the repertoire was profiled, and TCRdb retains in-frame clones only, with some absent. This sample yields around 60,000 clones, of which more than 65% are seen a single time; roughly 0.5% belongs to the top ten. Single viable CD3+CD4+CD8-CD45RO+ cells were sorted as the memory CD4+ T cells. Sequencing input: memory CD4+ T cells from blood. The receptors here all came from an adult in good health and CMV-seronegative. Some clones in this sample may be carry-over from other donors' samples.

The chain joins TRBV7-2 to TRBJ2-5; D tentatively reads TRBD1 or TRBD2 (6 bases each). Germline values: CDR1 SGHTA, CDR2 FQGNSA. The germline V and J ends were trimmed by 5 bases and 5 bases, with 15 bases remaining between them. The CDR3 has 14 amino acids. The CDR3 DNA sequence: TGTGCCAGCAGCCGGTCGGGGGCGGGGGAGACCCAGTACTTC. It encodes CASSRSGAGETQYF.

This rearrangement joins TRBV29-1 to TRBJ2-3; D might be TRBD1 or TRBD2, each matching 7 bases. The V end lost 6 bases, the J end lost 1 base, and 20 bases lay between the germline ends. Germline V gene lookup returns CDR1 SQVTM and CDR2 ANQGSEA. This CDR3 spans 16 amino acids. Written as DNA, the CDR3 is TGCAGCGTCCTGAGCGGGACAGTGAGGGGCACAGATACGCAGTATTTT. Translated: CSVLSGTVRGTDTQYF.

This clone was picked up a small number of times. The V call is TRBV28, the J call TRBJ2-2; tentatively, D is TRBD1 (6 bases). The length of the CDR3 is 18 residues. The V gene's germline CDR1 is MDHEN and CDR2 SYDVKM. Trimming removed 5 bases at V and 5 bases at J, with 24 bases between. The chain's CDR3 is CASSPSRSRGKATGELFF. CDR3 in DNA: TGTGCCAGCAGTCCCTCGAGAAGCAGGGGTAAAGCAACCGGGGAGCTGTTTTTT.

The rearrangement links TRBV7-8 to TRBJ1-3; tentative D call: TRBD1 (5 bases). Per germline, CDR1 SGHVS and CDR2 FQNEAQ. The CDR3 is 14 residues long. The V and J ends lost 6 bases and 2 bases respectively, with 11 bases between them. CDR3 region: CASSFTGAGNTIYF. DNA of the CDR3: TGTGCCAGCAGTTTCACGGGGGCTGGAAACACCATATATTTT.

This clone is a singleton in its sample. The chain employs TRBV4-3 and TRBJ2-3, with 11 bases fitting TRBD2. J gave up 4 bases and V 4 bases, and 13 bases lay outside the gene matches. Germline-derived CDR1 and CDR2 are LGHNA and YSLEER. The CDR3 runs 18 residues. The CDR3 sequence is CASSPTAVGTSGPDTQYF. For the CDR3, the DNA is TGCGCCAGCAGCCCTACTGCGGTCGGGACTAGCGGACCAGATACGCAGTATTTT.

The chain recombines TRBV28 with TRBJ1-4, with a weak D call TRBD1 (6 bases). The CDR3 is 14 residues long. The V end lost 9 bases, the J end lost 6 bases, and 17 bases lay between the germline ends. Germline CDR1 and CDR2: MDHEN and SYDVKM. DNA of the CDR3: TGTGCCAGTCTGAGTATCAGGGGCGATGAAAAACTGTTTTTT. Translation: CASLSIRGDEKLFF.

CDR3 nucleotides: TGTGCCAGCAGTTCCAACCTGGGCCCCTATGGCTACACCTTC. Amino acids: CASSSNLGPYGYTF. V and J are TRBV6-6 and TRBJ1-2; D gene uncertain. The CDR3 loop spans 14 amino acids. From germline, CDR1 is MNHNY and CDR2 SVGAGI (reference sequence). Trimming removed 4 bases at V and 4 bases at J, with 13 bases between.

The chain links TRBV14 to TRBJ2-1; 9 nucleotides line up with TRBD2. Trimming at V came to 4 bases and at J to 0 bases, leaving 4 bases not matched to a gene. Germline V gives CDR1 SGHDN, CDR2 FVKESK. This CDR3 is 16 amino acids long. CDR3 sequence: CASSLGSGGSYNEQFF. DNA for the CDR3: TGTGCCAGCAGCCTCGGTAGCGGGGGCTCCTACAATGAGCAGTTCTTC.

This clone was found once. The chain joins TRBV30 to TRBJ1-2; no clear D gene. The CDR3 length is 11 residues. Trimming pared 5 bases from V and 8 bases from J, leaving 12 bases between. The germline CDR1 and CDR2 sequences are GTSNPN and SVGIG (reference sequence). The CDR3 DNA reads as TGTGCCTGGGAAAGCAATCGAGGCTACACCTTC. Translation: CAWESNRGYTF.

The rearrangement links TRBV11-2 to TRBJ1-4, with TRBD1 as a possible D gene (6 bases). CDR1 and CDR2 from the germline V gene are SGHAT and FQNNGV. Trimming took 5 bases from V and 8 from J, leaving 21 bases between them. The CDR3 runs 16 residues. For the CDR3, the DNA is TGTGCCAGCAGCCTAAACTCACAGGGATTAGGAGAAAAACTGTTTTTT. Translated, it gives CASSLNSQGLGEKLFF.

This chain connects TRBV6-5 to TRBJ1-2; 7 bases are shared with TRBD1. The germline V gene encodes CDR1 MNHEY and CDR2 SVGAGI. Trimming cost V 4 bases and J 6 bases; bases outside gene matches: 8. The CDR3 runs 14 residues. DNA for the CDR3: TGTGCCAGCAGTTTGACAGGGCGCGATAATGGCTACACCTTC. The encoded protein is CASSLTGRDNGYTF.

This sequence joins TRBV2 and TRBJ1-4; D unclear. V gave up 2 bases and J gave up 12 bases, with 13 bases separating them. CDR3 length: 13 amino acids. Germline values: CDR1 SNHLY, CDR2 FYNNEI. This CDR3 is CASSESGQRELFF. The DNA for the CDR3 is TGTGCCAGCAGTGAATCCGGCCAGAGGGAACTGTTTTTT.

The chain joins TRBV30 to TRBJ2-3; D is undetermined. The CDR3 covers 12 residues. Germline V gene lookup returns CDR1 GTSNPN and CDR2 SVGIG (reference sequence). V gave up 0 bases and J gave up 5 bases, with 6 bases separating them. CDR3 protein: CAWSVGRDTQYF. The CDR3 region has the DNA TGTGCCTGGAGTGTAGGTAGAGATACGCAGTATTTT.

As regards this clone: The same CDR3 is also encoded by other DNA sequences in this sample. The chain links TRBV28 to TRBJ2-7; D ambiguous. V lost 5 bases, J lost 0 bases, and 5 bases lay in between. This CDR3 comprises 12 residues. From germline, CDR1 is MDHEN and CDR2 SYDVKM. The CDR3 nucleotides read TGTGCCAGCAGTCCGAGCTCCTACGAGCAGTACTTC. Translated: CASSPSSYEQYF.

The chain employs TRBV30 and TRBJ1-5, with D possibly TRBD1 on 5 matching bases. With 3 bases removed from V and 2 bases from J, the gap between germline ends came to 8 bases. Germline lookup yields CDR1 GTSNPN and CDR2 SVGIG (reference sequence). CDR3 length: 13 amino acids. The CDR3 region has the DNA TGTGCCTGGAGCCCGGGGGGCAATCAGCCCCAGCATTTT. Translation gives CAWSPGGNQPQHF.

In its sample, this clone was seen once. The J gene is TRBJ2-1, the V gene TRBV11-2; D possibly corresponds to TRBD2 (5 bases). Germline CDR1 and CDR2: SGHAT and FQNNGV. This CDR3 is built from 13 residues. Trimming took 3 bases from V and 13 from J, leaving 16 bases between them. The CDR3 bases are TGTGCCAGCAGCTTCGAGGGAAACGGGCCCCAGTTCTTC. It is translated as CASSFEGNGPQFF.

The rearrangement links TRBV12-5 to TRBJ2-7; 7 bases align to TRBD1. This CDR3 has 15 residues. Germline CDR1 and CDR2: LGHNT and FRNRAP. Germline trimming cut 2 bases from V and 3 bases from J; bases unmatched to any gene: 7. The CDR3 is CASGLSLGQLYEQYF. The CDR3, as DNA: TGTGCTAGTGGTTTGAGTCTGGGACAGCTCTACGAGCAGTACTTC.

This clone has a single count. This sequence joins TRBV5-5 and TRBJ1-2; 7 bases are shared with TRBD1. This CDR3 contains 16 residues. J was trimmed by 0 bases and V by 0 bases; bases with no gene match: 5. Germline CDR1 is SGHKS and CDR2 is YYEKEE (reference sequence). The CDR3 spells CASSLVQGGANYGYTF. The CDR3 region has the DNA TGTGCCAGCAGCTTGGTCCAGGGGGGAGCTAACTATGGCTACACCTTC.

The chain is built from TRBV19 and TRBJ2-7, with TRBD1 matching 9 bases. Germline-derived CDR1 and CDR2 are LNHDA and SQIVND (reference sequence). This CDR3 has 15 residues. Trimming took 7 bases from V and 3 from J; bases not matched to a gene: 10. The DNA of the CDR3 is TGTGCCAGTATGAATACAGGGGGCCACAACTACGAGCAGTACTTC. It translates to CASMNTGGHNYEQYF.

This rearrangement joins TRBV28 to TRBJ1-1; D may be TRBD1 (5 bases). The CDR3 runs to 14 residues. Trimming shortened V by 4 bases and J by 4 bases, and 13 bases separated the two germline ends. Germline V gene sequence: CDR1 MDHEN, CDR2 SYDVKM. CDR3: CASSSRARGTEAFF. In DNA, the CDR3 is TGTGCCAGCAGTTCCCGGGCTAGGGGCACTGAAGCTTTCTTT.

The chain joins TRBV5-8 to TRBJ2-3; D is possibly TRBD1 (6 bases). CDR1 is SGHTS, CDR2 YDEGEE, per germline. V was clipped by 4 bases and J by 1 base, with 16 bases between them. The length of the CDR3 is 16 residues. DNA of the CDR3: TGTGCCAGCAGCCCCCCATGGGGGCGGGGCACAGATACGCAGTATTTT. The encoded protein is CASSPPWGRGTDTQYF.

The chain employs TRBV5-6 and TRBJ2-1; 12 nucleotides line up with TRBD2. The CDR3 is made up of 16 amino acids. Germline values: CDR1 SGHDT, CDR2 YYEEEE. The V segment lost 3 bases and the J segment 9 bases; nucleotides outside the gene matches: 10. CDR3 sequence (DNA): TGTGCCAGCAGCTCTCCGACTAGCGGGAGAGTCAGTGAGCAGTTCTTC. Protein: CASSSPTSGRVSEQFF.

The chain has TRBV6-5 and TRBJ2-7; perhaps TRBD2 as D (6 bases). CDR1 and CDR2 (germline): MNHEY, SVGAGI. V lost 1 base, J lost 6 bases, and 19 bases lay in between. There are 16 residues in the CDR3. DNA of the CDR3: TGTGCCAGCAGTTACTACCCCCGGGCGGGGTCGGGCGAGCAGTACTTC. It is translated as CASSYYPRAGSGEQYF.

V is TRBV5-1 and J is TRBJ2-1, with D perhaps being TRBD1 or TRBD2 (5 bases each). Germline assignment: CDR1 SGHRS and CDR2 YFSETQ. This CDR3 comprises 12 residues. V lost 2 bases to trimming and J lost 9 bases, with 9 bases between them. CDR3 protein: CASSFRGTEQFF. In DNA form, the CDR3 reads TGCGCCAGCAGCTTCCGAGGGACTGAGCAGTTCTTC.

The chain links TRBV29-1 to TRBJ2-3; D is possibly TRBD1 (6 bases). The CDR3 totals 15 residues. V lost 0 bases to trimming and J lost 2 bases, with 12 bases between them. CDR1 SQVTM and CDR2 ANQGSEA come from the germline V gene. The CDR3 coding sequence is TGCAGCGTTGAAGATCCATTGGGGGCCACAGATACGCAGTATTTT. Its protein is CSVEDPLGATDTQYF.

The rearrangement joins TRBV15 to TRBJ2-5; D possibly corresponds to TRBD1 (6 bases). With 5 bases removed from V and 5 bases from J, the gap between germline ends came to 15 bases. The CDR3 consists of 14 residues. Germline assignment: CDR1 LNHNV and CDR2 YYDKDF (reference sequence). CDR3 residues: CATSEGVGSETQYF. CDR3 bases: TGTGCCACCAGCGAGGGGGTAGGGTCGGAGACCCAGTACTTC.

The rearrangement uses TRBV4-1 and TRBJ2-7, with TRBD2 matching 12 bases. CDR3 size: 17 residues. Germline CDR1 and CDR2: MGHRA and YSYEKL. V lost 0 bases to trimming and J lost 3 bases; unmatched junction nucleotides: 6. The CDR3 bases are TGCGCCAGCAGCCAAGACGCTAGCGGGAGGGCCTTCTACGAGCAGTACTTC. Residues: CASSQDASGRAFYEQYF.

The chain joins TRBV28 to TRBJ1-1; no reliable D call. Trimming removed 5 bases at V and 8 bases at J, with 12 bases between. The CDR3 spans 12 residues. Germline CDR1 reads MDHEN; CDR2 reads SYDVKM. The CDR3 spells CASSNRALEAFF. DNA of the CDR3: TGTGCCAGCAGTAATAGGGCACTCGAAGCTTTCTTT.

The chain links TRBV5-1 to TRBJ2-1; tentatively, D is TRBD2 (7 bases). Germline values: CDR1 SGHRS, CDR2 YFSETQ. The ends were cut back, 0 bases at V and 8 bases at J, with 21 bases in the middle. This CDR3 region has 17 residues. The CDR3 loop is CASSLGGGAGILDEQFF. The CDR3 nucleotides read TGCGCCAGCAGCTTGGGGGGGGGCGCGGGCATTCTCGATGAGCAGTTCTTC.

The chain is built from TRBV5-4 and TRBJ2-3; 11 bases align to TRBD2. CDR3 length equals 15 residues. CDR1 and CDR2 from the germline V gene are SGHNT and YYREEE (reference sequence). The V and J ends lost 2 bases and 4 bases, in that order; junction bases with no gene match: 3. The CDR3 DNA reads as TGTGCCAGCAGCTTTGGACTAGCGGGTTCAGATACGCAGTATTTT. Amino acid sequence: CASSFGLAGSDTQYF.

The V gene is TRBV28, the J gene TRBJ2-7; 9 bases map to TRBD2. Germline V gene sequence: CDR1 MDHEN, CDR2 SYDVKM. After removal of 6 bases from V and 7 bases from J, the junction contained 19 bases not matched to a gene. This CDR3 has 17 amino acids. The CDR3 loop is CASSYPAVAGVLGEQYF. CDR3 bases: TGTGCCAGCAGCTACCCCGCGGTAGCGGGAGTTCTCGGGGAGCAGTACTTC.

CDR3: CASKGQGGKTGELFF. CDR3 in DNA: TGTGCCAGTAAGGGACAGGGGGGCAAAACCGGGGAGCTGTTTTTT. The genes are TRBV19 and TRBJ2-2; the match to TRBD1 covers 11 bases. Germline CDR1 is LNHDA and CDR2 is SQIVND (reference sequence). The CDR3 runs to 15 residues. With 7 bases clipped from V and 5 bases from J, the junction kept 6 bases outside the gene matches.